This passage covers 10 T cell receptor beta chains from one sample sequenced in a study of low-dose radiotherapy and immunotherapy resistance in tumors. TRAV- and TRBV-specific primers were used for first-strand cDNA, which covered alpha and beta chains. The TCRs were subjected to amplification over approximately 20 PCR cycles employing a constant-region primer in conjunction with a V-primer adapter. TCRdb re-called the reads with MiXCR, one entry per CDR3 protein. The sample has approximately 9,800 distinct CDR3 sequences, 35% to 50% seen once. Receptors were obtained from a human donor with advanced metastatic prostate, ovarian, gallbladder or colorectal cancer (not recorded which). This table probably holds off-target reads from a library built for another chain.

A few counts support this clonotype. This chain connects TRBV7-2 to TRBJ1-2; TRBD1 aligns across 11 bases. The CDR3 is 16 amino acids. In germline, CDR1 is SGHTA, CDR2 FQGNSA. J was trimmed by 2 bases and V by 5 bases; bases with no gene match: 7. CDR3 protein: CASSRRTGGGNYGYTF. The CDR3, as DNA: TGTGCCAGCAGCAGAAGGACAGGGGGCGGAAACTATGGCTACACCTTC. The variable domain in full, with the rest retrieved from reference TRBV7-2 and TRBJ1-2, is GAGVSQSPSNKVTEKGKDVELRCDPISGHTALYWYRQSLGQGLEFLIYFQGNSAPDKSGLPSDRFSAERTGGSVSTLTIQRTQQEDSAVYLCASSRRTGGGNYGYTFGSGTRLTVV.

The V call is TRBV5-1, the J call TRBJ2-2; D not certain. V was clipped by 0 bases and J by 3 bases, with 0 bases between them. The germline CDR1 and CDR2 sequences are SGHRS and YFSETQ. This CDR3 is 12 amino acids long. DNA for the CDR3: TGCGCCAGCAGCTTGGACACCGGGGAGCTGTTTTTT. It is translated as CASSLDTGELFF. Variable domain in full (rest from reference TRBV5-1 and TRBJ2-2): KAGVTQTPRYLIKTRGQQVTLSCSPISGHRSVSWYQQTPGQGLQFLFEYFSETQRNKGNFPGRFSGRQFSNSRSEMNVSTLELGDSALYLCASSLDTGELFFGEGSRLTVL.

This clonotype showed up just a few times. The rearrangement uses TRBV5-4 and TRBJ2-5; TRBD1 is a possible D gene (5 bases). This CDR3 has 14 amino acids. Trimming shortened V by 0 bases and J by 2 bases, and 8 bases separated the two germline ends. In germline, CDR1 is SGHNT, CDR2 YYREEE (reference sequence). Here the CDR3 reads CASSLGQRQETQYF. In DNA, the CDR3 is TGTGCCAGCAGCTTGGGACAGAGGCAAGAGACCCAGTACTTC. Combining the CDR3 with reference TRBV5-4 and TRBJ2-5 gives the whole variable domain ETGVTQSPTHLIKTRGQQVTLRCSSQSGHNTVSWYQQALGQGPQFIFQYYREEENGRGNFPPRFSGLQFPNYSSELNVNALELDDSALYLCASSLGQRQETQYFGPGTRLLVL.

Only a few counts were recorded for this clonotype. CDR3 DNA sequence: TGTGCCAGCAGCTTAGAGCCGAGCTCCTACGAGCAGTACTTC. As protein: CASSLEPSSYEQYF. The chain recombines TRBV11-2 with TRBJ2-7; no clear D. The V gene's germline CDR1 is SGHAT and CDR2 FQNNGV. Trimming cost V 0 bases and J 0 bases, with 6 bases left between them. The CDR3 runs 14 residues. Looking up the rest from reference TRBV11-2 and TRBJ2-7 gives the full variable domain: EAGVAQSPRYKIIEKRQSVAFWCNPISGHATLYWYQQILGQGPKLLIQFQNNGVVDDSQLPKDRFSAERLKGVDSTLKIQPAKLEDSAVYLCASSLEPSSYEQYFGPGTRLTVT.

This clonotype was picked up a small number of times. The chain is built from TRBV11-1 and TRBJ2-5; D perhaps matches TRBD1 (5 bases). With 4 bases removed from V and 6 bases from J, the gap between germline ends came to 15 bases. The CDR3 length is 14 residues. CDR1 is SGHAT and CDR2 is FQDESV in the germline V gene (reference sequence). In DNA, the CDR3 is TGTGCCAGCAGCTCAAGCAGGGATCGTCAGACCCAGTACTTC. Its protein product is CASSSSRDRQTQYF. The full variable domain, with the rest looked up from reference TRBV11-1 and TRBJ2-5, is EAEVAQSPRYKITEKSQAVAFWCDPISGHATLYWYRQILGQGPELLVQFQDESVVDDSQLPKDRFSAERLKGVDSTLKIQPAELGDSAMYLCASSSSRDRQTQYFGPGTRLLVL.

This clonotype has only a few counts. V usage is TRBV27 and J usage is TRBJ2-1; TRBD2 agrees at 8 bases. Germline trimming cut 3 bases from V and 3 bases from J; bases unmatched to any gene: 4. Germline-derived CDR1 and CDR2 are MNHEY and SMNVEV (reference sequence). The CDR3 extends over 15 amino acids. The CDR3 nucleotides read TGTGCCAGCAGTTTGTCGGGAGGGAGCTACAATGAGCAGTTCTTC. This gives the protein CASSLSGGSYNEQFF.

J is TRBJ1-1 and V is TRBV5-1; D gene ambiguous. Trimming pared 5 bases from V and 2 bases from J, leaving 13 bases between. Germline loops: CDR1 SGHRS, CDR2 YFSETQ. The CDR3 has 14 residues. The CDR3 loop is CASSGLGLNTEAFF. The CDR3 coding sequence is TGCGCCAGCAGTGGGCTGGGGTTAAACACTGAAGCTTTCTTT.

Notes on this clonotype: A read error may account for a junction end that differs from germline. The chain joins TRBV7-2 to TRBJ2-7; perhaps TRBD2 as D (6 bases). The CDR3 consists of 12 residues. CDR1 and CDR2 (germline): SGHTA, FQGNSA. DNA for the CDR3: TGTGCCATCAGCTCGGGACTTACCGAGCAGTACTTC. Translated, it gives CAISSGLTEQYF.

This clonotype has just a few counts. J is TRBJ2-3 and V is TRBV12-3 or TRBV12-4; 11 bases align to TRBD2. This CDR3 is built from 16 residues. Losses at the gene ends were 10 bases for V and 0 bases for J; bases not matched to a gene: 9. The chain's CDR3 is CATNRLAGRSTDTQYF. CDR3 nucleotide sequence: TGTGCCACCAACAGACTAGCGGGGCGGAGCACAGATACGCAGTATTTT.

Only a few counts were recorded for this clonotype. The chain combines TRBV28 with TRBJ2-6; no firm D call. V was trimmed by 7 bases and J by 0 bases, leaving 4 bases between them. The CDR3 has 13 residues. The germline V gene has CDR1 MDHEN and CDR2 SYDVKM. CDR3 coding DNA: TGTGCCAGCATGGGCTCTGGGGCCAACGTCCTGACTTTC. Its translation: CASMGSGANVLTF.